Shown below are 6 T cell receptor beta chains from a single sample sequenced in a study of T cell responses to AZD1222 COVID-19 vaccine (dated by TCRdb to the early 2020s). This specimen's time point label, per the study, means: baseline before first vaccination. Receptors were amplified or captured by the immunoSEQ multiplex PCR assay. The table comes from immuneACCESS by way of TCRdb, which keeps in-frame sequences with V and J called. Part of the clones is missing from these tables; in studies checked, under half for an unresolved V gene and the rest for unknown reasons. The sample table contains roughly 250,000 clones; only one count was recorded for about 92% of them. The ten biggest clones cover 0.55% of the sample. The starting material was peripheral blood, obtained on day 0 of AZD1222 vaccination. The receptor set was obtained from an adult in good health.

This clone was recorded only once. The V gene is TRBV5-4, the J gene TRBJ2-3; a possible D gene is TRBD1 (6 bases). CDR1 and CDR2 (germline): SGHNT, YYREEE (reference sequence). Trimming took off 4 bases at V and 6 bases at J, with 18 bases between the two ends. The CDR3 covers 15 residues. Here the CDR3 reads CASSITGTSGDTQYF. CDR3 bases: TGTGCCAGCAGCATAACCGGGACATCGGGGGATACGCAGTATTTT.

The gene calls are TRBV3-1 (or the pseudogene TRBV3-2) and TRBJ1-3; D is undetermined. Trimming took 3 bases from V and 2 from J, leaving 5 bases between them. This CDR3 spans 13 amino acids. Germline CDR1 is LGHDT and CDR2 is YNNKEL (reference sequence). CDR3: CASSQKPGNTIYF. CDR3 DNA: TGTGCCAGCAGCCAGAAACCTGGAAACACCATATATTTT.

This sequence joins TRBV11-2 and TRBJ2-1, with TRBD2 identical over 7 bases. CDR3 length: 12 residues. The junction had 3 bases not matched to a gene; V was cut back by 5 bases and J by 8 bases. The germline CDR1 and CDR2 sequences are SGHAT and FQNNGV. CDR3 sequence (DNA): TGTGCCAGCAGCGCGGGGAGGGATGAGCAGTTCTTC. Protein product: CASSAGRDEQFF.

For the CDR3, the DNA is TGTGCCAGCAGTGAACCCCGACAGGGTCGAGACGAAGCTTTCTTT. This codes for CASSEPRQGRDEAFF. The chain carries TRBV6-1 and TRBJ1-1; 7 nucleotides match TRBD1. Germline CDR1 and CDR2: MNHNS and SASEGT. The CDR3 consists of 15 residues. V was clipped by 2 bases and J by 8 bases; unmatched bases: 11.

V and J are TRBV11-2 and TRBJ2-6, with D uncertain. The CDR3 runs 14 residues. Between the trimmed V and J ends, which lost 10 bases and 2 bases, there was a span of 12 bases. Germline V gene data show CDR1 as SGHAT and CDR2 as FQNNGV. The CDR3 protein is CAIGGTTGANVLTF. The CDR3 DNA reads TGTGCCATCGGTGGTACAACTGGGGCCAACGTCCTGACTTTC.

DNA of the CDR3: TGTGCCAGCAGTCCACAGGGGAACGGCTACACCTTC. Residues: CASSPQGNGYTF. V and J are TRBV25-1 and TRBJ1-2, with 7 bases that match TRBD1. CDR3 length: 12 residues. Germline lookup yields CDR1 MGHDK and CDR2 SYGVNS. Trimming cost V 5 bases and J 8 bases; bases outside gene matches: 5.